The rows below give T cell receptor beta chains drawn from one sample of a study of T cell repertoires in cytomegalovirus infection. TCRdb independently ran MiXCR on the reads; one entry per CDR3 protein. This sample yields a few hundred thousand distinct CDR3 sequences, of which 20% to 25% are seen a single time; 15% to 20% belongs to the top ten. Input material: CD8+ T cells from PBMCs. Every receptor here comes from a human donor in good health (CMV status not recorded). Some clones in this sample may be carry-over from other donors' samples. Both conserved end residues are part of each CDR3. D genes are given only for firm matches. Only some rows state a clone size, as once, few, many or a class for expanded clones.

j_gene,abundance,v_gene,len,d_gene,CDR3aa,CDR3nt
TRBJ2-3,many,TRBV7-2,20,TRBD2,CASSLVLGSGGARDTDTQYF,TGTGCCAGCAGCTTAGTATTGGGTAGCGGGGGGGCCAGGGACACAGATACGCAGTATTTT
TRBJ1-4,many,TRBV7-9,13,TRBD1,CASSPGTEEKLFF,TGTGCCAGCAGCCCCGGGACAGAGGAAAAACTGTTTTTT
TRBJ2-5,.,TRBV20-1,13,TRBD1,CSARVGQGETQYF,TGCAGTGCTAGAGTAGGACAGGGGGAGACCCAGTACTTC
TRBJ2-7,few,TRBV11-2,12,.,CASSLDLREQYF,TGTGCCAGCAGCTTAGATTTGAGAGAGCAGTACTTC
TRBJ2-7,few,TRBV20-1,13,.,CSASRSSSYEQYF,TGCAGTGCTAGCCGGTCCAGCTCCTACGAGCAGTACTTC
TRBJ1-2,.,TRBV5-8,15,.,CASSLDVVVIYGYTF,TGTGCCAGCAGCTTGGACGTCGTTGTGATCTATGGCTACACCTTC
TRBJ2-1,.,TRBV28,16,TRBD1,CASSLEGTGALNEQFF,TGTGCCAGCAGTTTAGAAGGGACAGGGGCCCTCAATGAGCAGTTCTTC
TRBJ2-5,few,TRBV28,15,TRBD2,CASSFSLAGRETQYF,TGTGCCAGCAGTTTTAGCCTAGCGGGGAGAGAGACCCAGTACTTC
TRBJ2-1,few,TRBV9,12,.,CASSGLGEEQFF,TGTGCCAGCAGCGGGCTAGGGGAGGAGCAGTTCTTC
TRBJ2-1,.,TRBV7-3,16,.,CASSLGMGPSYNEQFF,TGTGCCAGCAGCTTAGGCATGGGGCCTTCATACAATGAGCAGTTCTTC
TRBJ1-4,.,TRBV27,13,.,CASSISRGEKLFF,TGTGCCAGCAGTATATCCAGGGGCGAAAAACTGTTTTTT
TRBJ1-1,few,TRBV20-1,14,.,CSAKGQSLNTEAFF,TGCAGTGCTAAAGGACAGAGTCTGAACACTGAAGCTTTCTTT
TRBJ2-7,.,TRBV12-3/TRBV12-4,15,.,CASSPAGQVYYEQYF,TGTGCCAGCAGTCCCGCGGGACAAGTATATTACGAGCAGTACTTC
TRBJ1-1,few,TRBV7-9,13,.,CASTVAGTIEAFF,TGTGCCAGCACCGTGGCAGGGACTATTGAAGCTTTCTTT
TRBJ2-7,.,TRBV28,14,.,CASRAQGSRLGQYF,TGTGCCAGCAGAGCGCAGGGTTCCCGTCTGGGGCAGTACTTC